The rows below give T cell receptor beta chains drawn from one sample of a study of T cells in Graves' hyperthyroidism and ophthalmopathy. Using its own MiXCR run on the multiplex PCR reads, TCRdb lists one record per CDR3 protein. The table lists about 520,000 distinct CDR3 sequences, around 22% of them singletons, with around 11% in the top ten. The sample consisted of blood. All receptors derive from a woman aged 25 to 39 with Graves' ophthalmopathy. Both conserved end residues are part of each CDR3. D genes are given only for firm matches. Clone size, where shown, is once, few, many, or a class for clones that have expanded.

TRBJ1-2 TRBV12-3/TRBV12-4 TRBD1 many CASSVTGNGYTF TGTGCCAGCAGCGTGACAGGGAATGGCTACACCTTC
TRBJ1-5 TRBV6-1 TRBD1 many CASSKAGTGAGSNQPQHF TGTGCCAGCAGTAAGGCCGGGACAGGGGCCGGGAGCAATCAGCCCCAGCATTTT
TRBJ2-5 TRBV28 NA many CASSDPGRRLQETQYF TGTGCCAGCAGCGACCCCGGCAGGCGTCTCCAAGAGACCCAGTACTTC
TRBJ1-5 TRBV13 NA many CASSRRGVDQPQHF TGTGCCAGCTCCCGCAGGGGCGTGGATCAGCCCCAGCATTTT
TRBJ2-7 TRBV4-1 TRBD2 many CASSQGTSVSYEQYF TGCGCCAGCAGCCAAGGGACTAGCGTGTCCTACGAGCAGTACTTC
TRBJ1-1 TRBV12-3/TRBV12-4 TRBD1 many CASRHGQGVTEAFF TGTGCCAGCAGACACGGACAGGGAGTGACTGAAGCTTTCTTT
TRBJ2-7 TRBV20-1 TRBD1 many CSASSRDRASFYGYEQYF TGCAGTGCTAGCTCCCGGGACAGGGCCTCCTTCTACGGCTACGAGCAGTACTTC
TRBJ1-1 TRBV12-3/TRBV12-4 NA NA CASSPNQGGNTEAFF TGTGCCAGCTCACCCAATCAGGGTGGGAACACTGAAGCTTTCTTT
TRBJ2-5 TRBV28 NA many CASTRDSKETQYF TGTGCCAGCACTCGCGACAGCAAAGAGACCCAGTACTTC
TRBJ2-7 TRBV14 NA many CASSQGNSYEQYF TGTGCCAGCAGCCAAGGTAACAGCTACGAGCAGTACTTC
TRBJ1-3 TRBV12-3/TRBV12-4 NA many CACTLEYDRTSRNTIYF TGTGCCTGCACCCTAGAATACGACAGGACATCTAGAAACACCATATATTTT
TRBJ1-2 TRBV28 TRBD1 once CANRDRGFGGYTF TGTGCCAACCGGGACAGGGGTTTTGGGGGCTACACCTTC
TRBJ1-2 TRBV20-1 NA many CSASGRRSGGYTF TGCAGTGCTTCGGGACGGCGGTCGGGTGGCTACACCTTC
TRBJ1-5 TRBV29-1 NA NA CSVAGDDQPQHF TGCAGCGTTGCTGGGGATGATCAGCCCCAGCATTTT
TRBJ2-2 TRBV6-1 NA NA CASSEGPTGRELFF TGTGCCAGCAGTGAAGGGCCGACAGGCAGGGAGCTGTTTTTT
TRBJ2-5 TRBV6-1 TRBD1 few CASNLGGQGQETQYF TGTGCCAGCAATCTTGGGGGACAGGGGCAAGAGACCCAGTACTTC
TRBJ2-7 TRBV12-3/TRBV12-4 NA few CASREDGSSYEQYF TGTGCCAGCAGGGAAGACGGGAGCTCCTACGAGCAGTACTTC
TRBJ1-2 TRBV7-9 NA many CASSTNQGANYGYTF TGTGCCAGCAGCACAAACCAAGGAGCTAACTATGGCTACACCTTC
TRBJ2-6 TRBV6-1 NA NA CASSQDLGSGANVLTF TGTGCCAGCAGCCAAGATTTGGGCTCTGGGGCCAACGTCCTGACTTTC
TRBJ2-7 TRBV6-2/TRBV6-3 NA NA CASLSGEKRAAF TGTGCCAGCTTATCCGGAGAAAAGCGAGCAGCCTTC
TRBJ2-4 TRBV20-1 NA NA CSARDPGLKNIQYF TGCAGTGCTAGAGATCCAGGACTAAAAAACATTCAGTACTTC
TRBJ1-2 TRBV6-1 NA NA CASSEVGAANYGYTF TGTGCCAGCAGTGAGGTCGGGGCAGCTAACTATGGCTACACCTTC
TRBJ2-7 TRBV12-3/TRBV12-4 TRBD2 many CASSALAGWYEQYF TGTGCCAGCAGCGCACTAGCGGGTTGGTACGAGCAGTACTTC
TRBJ1-2 TRBV9 TRBD1 NA CASNGTEHCGYTF TGTGCCAGCAACGGGACAGAACACTGTGGCTACACCTTC
TRBJ2-7 TRBV12-3/TRBV12-4 NA many CASSRVGGAYEQYF TGTGCCAGCAGTCGAGTCGGCGGGGCCTACGAGCAGTACTTC
TRBJ1-3 TRBV6-1 NA once CASRTGTTGNTIYF TGTGCCAGCCGAACCGGGACAACTGGAAACACCATATATTTT
TRBJ2-2 TRBV20-1 NA few CSASRENTGELFF TGCAGTGCTAGCAGGGAGAACACCGGGGAGCTGTTTTTT
TRBJ2-7 TRBV6-5 NA many CASSSVREEQYF TGTGCCAGCAGTTCCGTGAGAGAGGAGCAGTACTTC
TRBJ1-2 TRBV12-3/TRBV12-4 NA NA CASSDLAGGNYGYTF TGTGCCAGCAGTGACCTGGCTGGCGGGAACTATGGCTACACCTTC
TRBJ2-7 TRBV6-5 NA NA CASSYSGISLNYEQYF TGTGCCAGCAGTTACTCAGGCATATCCCTTAACTACGAGCAGTACTTC
TRBJ2-7 TRBV6-2/TRBV6-3 TRBD2 many CASSRGVSYEQYF TGTGCCAGCAGTCGGGGGGTCTCCTACGAGCAGTACTTC
TRBJ2-2 TRBV7-8 NA NA CASGLAQRAGTGELFF TGTGCCAGCGGCTTAGCTCAAAGGGCTGGGACCGGGGAGCTGTTTTTT
TRBJ2-7 TRBV28 NA few CASREDGMYYEQYF TGTGCCAGCAGGGAGGACGGGATGTACTACGAGCAGTACTTC
TRBJ1-2 TRBV19 NA many CATGPGYTF TGTGCCACTGGCCCCGGCTACACCTTC
TRBJ2-5 TRBV7-9 TRBD1 few CASSLAGTGVEETQYF TGTGCCAGCAGCTTAGCGGGGACAGGGGTTGAAGAGACCCAGTACTTC
TRBJ2-2 TRBV5-1 NA NA CASSFAGPGPGELFF TGCGCCAGCAGCTTTGCGGGGCCGGGGCCCGGGGAGCTGTTTTTT